These T cell receptor beta chains were read from a single sample in a study of T-cell memory formation after mild COVID-19. MiXCR was run by TCRdb on the 5' RACE reads, yielding one entry per CDR3 protein. The data contain about 600,000 distinct CDR3 sequences, roughly a fifth of them singletons. Sample: PBMCs or a T cell subset sorted from them (not recorded which). Every receptor here comes from an adult woman who had mild COVID-19 (a few samples of this study predate the infection). Cell type and time point are not known. Each CDR3 is given with its conserved first and last residue. A D gene is named only where the DNA matches it firmly. Size is omitted from some rows. Given values are once, few, many or a class for expanded clones.

j_call	v_call	d_call	clone_size	cdr3_aa	cdr3_nt
TRBJ1-1	TRBV25-1	.	.	CASSDWSGEKAFF	TGTGCCAGCAGTGATTGGTCAGGAGAAAAAGCTTTCTTT
TRBJ1-2	TRBV5-6	.	few	CASSWSGVYGYTF	TGTGCCAGCAGCTGGTCTGGGGTATATGGCTACACCTTC
TRBJ1-5	TRBV12-3/TRBV12-4	.	once	CASKGLSNQPQHF	TGTGCCAGCAAAGGGTTAAGCAATCAGCCCCAGCATTTT
TRBJ2-1	TRBV12-3/TRBV12-4	.	.	CASSLGLGRSYNEQFF	TGTGCCAGCAGTTTAGGACTAGGCCGCTCCTACAATGAGCAGTTCTTC
TRBJ2-7	TRBV20-1	.	few	CSASRDPRGEQYF	TGCAGTGCTTCCCGGGACCCCCGCGGCGAGCAGTACTTC
TRBJ1-1	TRBV5-1	.	few	CASSFSPPEAFF	TGCGCCAGCAGCTTTAGTCCCCCTGAAGCTTTCTTT
TRBJ1-1	TRBV30	.	few	CAWRMTVNTEAFF	TGTGCCTGGAGGATGACGGTGAACACTGAAGCTTTCTTT
TRBJ2-3	TRBV4-2	TRBD2	.	CASSQVGLAGTADTQYF	TGTGCCAGCAGCCAAGTAGGGCTAGCGGGAACGGCAGATACGCAGTATTTT
TRBJ2-1	TRBV3-1	TRBD1	.	CASSVQGQGRSYNEQFF	TGTGCCAGCAGCGTACAAGGACAGGGAAGGTCCTACAATGAGCAGTTCTTC
TRBJ1-2	TRBV5-1	.	.	CASSPMPQAEVGYGYTF	TGCGCCAGCAGCCCAATGCCACAGGCAGAAGTTGGCTATGGCTACACCTTC
TRBJ2-1	TRBV4-2	TRBD2	.	CASSQDYGVDVTSGHNEQFF	TGTGCCAGCAGCCAAGATTACGGGGTTGATGTGACTAGCGGCCACAATGAGCAGTTCTTC
TRBJ1-5	TRBV4-2	TRBD1	.	CASSQDTGVTGQGAGQPQHF	TGTGCCAGCAGCCAAGATACGGGGGTAACGGGACAGGGGGCTGGTCAGCCCCAGCATTTT
TRBJ2-3	TRBV12-3/TRBV12-4	.	many	CASSSADSTVGIRRSQYF	TGTGCCAGCAGTTCCGCTGACTCCACGGTGGGGATAAGACGGTCGCAGTATTTT
TRBJ2-5	TRBV9	.	few	CASSLTGSGETQYF	TGTGCCAGCAGCCTCACAGGGTCTGGAGAGACCCAGTACTTC
TRBJ1-1	TRBV4-3	.	few	CASSQVRSSVGIRAFF	TGCGCCAGCAGCCAAGTCAGGTCTTCCGTTGGGATCCGGGCTTTCTTT
TRBJ1-1	TRBV24-1	.	few	CATSDRRAPVTEAFF	TGTGCCACCAGTGACCGCCGGGCCCCAGTCACTGAAGCTTTCTTT
TRBJ1-5	TRBV20-1	TRBD1	few	CSARVPGGSNQPQHF	TGCAGTGCTAGAGTTCCAGGGGGTAGTAATCAGCCCCAGCATTTT
TRBJ2-7	TRBV5-1	.	.	CASSQGTSSYEQYF	TGCGCCAGCAGCCAGGGGACGAGCTCCTACGAGCAGTACTTC